Presented here are 31 T cell receptor beta chains from one specimen sequenced in a study of CD8 T cells in ankylosing spondylitis. TCRdb re-derived calls from the 5' RACE reads in MiXCR, one entry per CDR3 protein. The sample carries about 400,000 distinct CDR3 sequences, 20% to 25% recorded once. The specimen was blood, either unsorted or a sorted T cell fraction (not recorded which). The receptors come from a male donor with ankylosing spondylitis or in good health (not recorded which).

This rearrangement joins TRBV4-1 to TRBJ2-5, with D hard to call. V lost 0 bases, J lost 5 bases, and 13 bases lay in between. The CDR3 loop spans 15 amino acids. CDR1 is MGHRA and CDR2 is YSYEKL in the germline V gene. Here the CDR3 DNA reads TGCGCCAGCAGCCAAGAGGGGTCCCCCGAGGAGACCCAGTACTTC. Residues: CASSQEGSPEETQYF.

V and J are TRBV11-2 and TRBJ2-1, with 12 bases lining up with TRBD2. This CDR3 has 16 amino acids. The germline V gene has CDR1 SGHAT and CDR2 FQNNGV. V lost 6 bases and J lost 4; bases outside the gene matches: 7. CDR3 protein: CASRTGLAGPYNEQFF. For the CDR3, the DNA is TGTGCCAGCAGAACGGGACTAGCGGGTCCTTACAATGAGCAGTTCTTC.

The chain has TRBV29-1 and TRBJ2-1; possible D gene TRBD2, 6 bases. The CDR3 loop spans 10 amino acids. Trimming pared 6 bases from V and 11 bases from J, leaving 11 bases between. Per germline, CDR1 SQVTM and CDR2 ANQGSEA. The CDR3 bases are TGCAGCGTCAGGGACTTCAAGCAGTTCTTC. It translates to CSVRDFKQFF.

The count of this clonotype is one. The CDR3 nucleotides are TGCAGTGCTAGAGATCGGGAACGCGTCCAGAGCGAGCAGTACTTC. This gives the protein CSARDRERVQSEQYF. The V and J genes are TRBV20-1 and TRBJ2-7; maybe TRBD2 (5 bases). V was cut by 0 bases and J by 6 bases, with 18 bases left in between. CDR3 length equals 15 residues. Germline CDR1 is DFQATT and CDR2 is SNEGSKA (reference sequence).

This clonotype has only a few counts. The chain has TRBV4-1 and TRBJ1-5; D might be TRBD1 (6 bases). Germline CDR1 MGHRA, CDR2 YSYEKL. The CDR3 is 15 residues long. V lost 2 bases and J 4 bases, leaving 12 bases between the germline ends. This CDR3 reads CASSQLDSSNQPQHF. The CDR3 DNA sequence: TGCGCCAGCAGCCAACTGGACAGCTCTAATCAGCCCCAGCATTTT.

This clonotype was counted between two and nine times. The chain uses TRBV12-3 or TRBV12-4 and TRBJ2-3, with a tentative D call TRBD2 (6 bases). The CDR3 extends over 15 amino acids. V shed 1 base and J shed 6 bases, with 14 bases lying between them. The CDR3 coding sequence is TGTGCCAGCAGTTTAGAGTTTGGGGGGATCGATACGCAGTATTTT. This gives the protein CASSLEFGGIDTQYF.

The chain uses TRBV7-4 and TRBJ2-2; possibly TRBD2 for D (5 bases). There are 13 residues in the CDR3. Per the germline V gene, CDR1 is SGHVT and CDR2 is SQSDAQ. Trimming stripped 8 bases from V and 2 bases from J, with 9 bases between. CDR3 sequence: CASWEPNTGELFF. The DNA for the CDR3 is TGTGCCAGCTGGGAGCCAAACACCGGGGAGCTGTTTTTT.

This clonotype was seen at least ten times. The chain employs TRBV20-1 and TRBJ2-1; 11 bases fit TRBD2. CDR1 and CDR2 (germline): DFQATT, SNEGSKA (reference sequence). The CDR3 contains 14 residues. After removal of 0 bases from V and 7 bases from J, the junction contained 2 bases not matched to a gene. The CDR3 DNA reads as TGCAGTGCTAGAGAACTAGCGGGGGTAAATGAGCAGTTCTTC. It encodes CSARELAGVNEQFF.

The chain recombines TRBV12-3 or TRBV12-4 with TRBJ2-1, with D perhaps being TRBD1 or TRBD2 (7 bases each). This CDR3 spans 14 amino acids. With 6 bases removed from V and 0 bases from J, the gap between germline ends came to 9 bases. CDR3 residues: CASSRGGSYNEQFF. In DNA, the CDR3 is TGTGCCAGCAGCAGGGGGGGCTCCTACAATGAGCAGTTCTTC.

This clonotype has only a few counts. The chain's CDR3 is CASSSAGQGTTDTQYF. CDR3 DNA: TGTGCCAGCAGCTCGGCGGGACAGGGGACCACAGATACGCAGTATTTT. This sequence joins TRBV11-2 and TRBJ2-3; 10 positions agree with TRBD1. The V gene's germline CDR1 is SGHAT and CDR2 FQNNGV. The CDR3 totals 16 residues. The junction had 6 bases not matched to a gene; V was cut back by 4 bases and J by 2 bases.

This clonotype occurred a few times. V usage is TRBV12-3 or TRBV12-4 and J usage is TRBJ2-7; D gene ambiguous. The V end was cut by 3 bases, the J end by 7 bases, with 10 bases between. This CDR3 is 12 amino acids long. CDR3 sequence: CASSLMEGEQYF. CDR3 nucleotides: TGTGCCAGCAGTTTGATGGAAGGAGAGCAGTACTTC.

V usage is TRBV4-1 and J usage is TRBJ2-1; 9 bases agree with TRBD2. Germline V gene sequence: CDR1 MGHRA, CDR2 YSYEKL. The CDR3 consists of 16 residues. V was clipped by 4 bases and J by 10 bases; unmatched bases: 14. The DNA of the CDR3 is TGCGCCAGCAGCCCCCAGGCGCGGGGGGGCCGATGGGAGCAGTTCTTC. This codes for CASSPQARGGRWEQFF.

The chain employs TRBV29-1 and TRBJ1-1; 8 bases are shared with TRBD1. Germline V gives CDR1 SQVTM, CDR2 ANQGSEA. The CDR3 has 14 residues. After removal of 5 bases from V and 3 bases from J, the junction contained 8 bases not matched to a gene. The CDR3 sequence: CSVTGGQVYTEAFF. Written as DNA, the CDR3 is TGCAGCGTTACGGGGGGACAGGTGTACACTGAAGCTTTCTTT.

This clonotype was seen only once. The chain joins TRBV3-1 to TRBJ2-3, with TRBD2 identical over 11 bases. The CDR3 extends over 18 amino acids. Germline V gene lookup returns CDR1 LGHDT and CDR2 YNNKEL (reference sequence). V trimming: 4 bases; J trimming: 3 bases; junction bases outside the gene matches: 12. The CDR3 protein is CASSPPPSSGGRTDTQYF. The CDR3 DNA sequence: TGTGCCAGCAGCCCACCCCCCTCTAGCGGGGGGCGTACAGATACGCAGTATTTT.

This clonotype showed up many times. This chain joins TRBV12-3 or TRBV12-4 and TRBJ2-7; TRBD1 is a possible D gene (5 bases). CDR3 size: 14 residues. The V and J ends lost 4 bases and 1 base respectively, with 11 bases between them. CDR3 bases: TGTGCCAGCAGTTGGACAACCACATCCTACGAGCAGTACTTC. Protein sequence: CASSWTTTSYEQYF.

CDR3 residues: CASSPWTGHDEQFF. For the CDR3, the DNA is TGCGCCAGCAGCCCGTGGACAGGGCACGATGAGCAGTTCTTC. The V call is TRBV5-1, the J call TRBJ2-1, with TRBD1 matching over 8 bases. This CDR3 comprises 14 residues. Germline values: CDR1 SGHRS, CDR2 YFSETQ. The V segment lost 4 bases and the J segment 8 bases; nucleotides outside the gene matches: 8. The variable domain in full, with the rest retrieved from reference TRBV5-1 and TRBJ2-1, is KAGVTQTPRYLIKTRGQQVTLSCSPISGHRSVSWYQQTPGQGLQFLFEYFSETQRNKGNFPGRFSGRQFSNSRSEMNVSTLELGDSALYLCASSPWTGHDEQFFGPGTRLTVL.

The rearrangement joins TRBV20-1 to TRBJ2-2; D gene unclear. The CDR3 is 11 amino acids. Deletions cut 4 bases from V and 6 bases from J, with 6 bases between. CDR1 is DFQATT and CDR2 is SNEGSKA in the germline V gene (reference sequence). The CDR3 bases are TGCAGTGCTACCCTCTCCGGGGAGCTGTTTTTT. This codes for CSATLSGELFF.

The chain carries TRBV18 and TRBJ2-7; D gene ambiguous. Trimming shortened V by 5 bases and J by 2 bases, and 16 bases separated the two germline ends. Per the germline V gene, CDR1 is KGHSH and CDR2 is LQKENI. The CDR3 loop spans 15 amino acids. CDR3 loop: CASSAGFGPAYEQYF. The CDR3 DNA is TGTGCCAGCTCAGCAGGTTTCGGTCCGGCCTACGAGCAGTACTTC.

V gene TRBV7-6 combines with J gene TRBJ2-7, with D perhaps TRBD1 (6 bases). The CDR3 consists of 15 residues. Germline loops: CDR1 SGHVS, CDR2 FNYEAQ. V lost 5 bases and J lost 0, with 14 bases in between. The CDR3 spells CASSRDRDNSYEQYF. The CDR3 DNA reads TGTGCCAGCAGCCGAGACCGGGACAACTCCTACGAGCAGTACTTC.

V usage is TRBV12-3 or TRBV12-4 and J usage is TRBJ1-3; D is uncertain. This CDR3 has 10 residues. Trimming took off 10 bases at V and 6 bases at J, with 7 bases between the two ends. The CDR3 reads CATDQNTIYF. The CDR3 DNA reads TGTGCCACCGACCAAAACACCATATATTTT.

This clonotype was observed a single time. The chain recombines TRBV20-1 with TRBJ2-7; TRBD2 matches 9 bases. V gave up 4 bases and J gave up 2 bases; unmatched junction bases: 6. CDR3 length: 14 amino acids. Germline V gives CDR1 DFQATT, CDR2 SNEGSKA (reference sequence). The DNA for the CDR3 is TGCAGTGCTACCAGCGGGGGGACCACCTACGAGCAGTACTTC. It is translated as CSATSGGTTYEQYF.

The sample holds a few counts of this clonotype. The rearrangement joins TRBV13 to TRBJ2-5; either TRBD1 or TRBD2 may fit D (5 bases each). The CDR3 is made up of 12 amino acids. Per germline, CDR1 PRHDT and CDR2 FYEKMQ (reference sequence). V was shortened by 5 bases and J by 5 bases, with 9 bases between the two germline ends. The CDR3 here is CASSPWGETQYF. The CDR3 nucleotides are TGTGCCAGCAGCCCGTGGGGGGAGACCCAGTACTTC.

This clonotype was seen more than once but under ten times. The chain couples TRBV29-1 to TRBJ2-7, with 7 bases aligning to TRBD1. Germline CDR1 is SQVTM and CDR2 is ANQGSEA. V was pared by 4 bases and J by 4 bases, with 4 bases of the junction left unmatched. The CDR3 covers 12 residues. CDR3 in amino acids: CSVADRVYEQYF. CDR3 DNA sequence: TGCAGCGTTGCCGACAGGGTATACGAGCAGTACTTC.

The chain is built from TRBV14 and TRBJ2-3; 7 bases line up with TRBD1. This CDR3 is 15 amino acids long. The germline gives CDR1 SGHDN, CDR2 FVKESK. Trimming at V came to 4 bases and at J to 0 bases, leaving 4 bases not matched to a gene. CDR3 protein: CASSRDSWSTDTQYF. CDR3 sequence (DNA): TGTGCCAGCAGCCGGGACAGTTGGAGCACAGATACGCAGTATTTT.

The J gene is TRBJ2-4, the V gene TRBV12-3 or TRBV12-4; TRBD1 is a possible D gene (5 bases). The V and J ends lost 3 bases and 3 bases respectively, with 12 bases between them. This CDR3 has 15 amino acids. CDR3 nucleotides: TGTGCCAGCAGTTTTAGTACAGGAGTCAAAAACATTCAGTACTTC. It translates to CASSFSTGVKNIQYF.

This clonotype was picked up a small number of times. This rearrangement joins TRBV12-5 to TRBJ2-1; TRBD2 agrees at 10 bases. The ends lost 7 bases at V and 2 bases at J; junction bases unmatched: 8. Germline assignment: CDR1 LGHNT and CDR2 FRNRAP. CDR3 length equals 16 residues. The CDR3 DNA follows: TGTGCTAGTGCCCGGGCTCTAGCGGGGGCCTACAATGAGCAGTTCTTC. It yields the protein CASARALAGAYNEQFF. Together with reference TRBV12-5 and TRBJ2-1, the CDR3 gives the full variable domain: DARVTQTPRHKVTEMGQEVTMRCQPILGHNTVFWYRQTMMQGLELLAYFRNRAPLDDSGMPKDRFSAEMPDATLATLKIQPSEPRDSAVYFCASARALAGAYNEQFFGPGTRLTVL.

Only a few counts were recorded for this clonotype. V usage is TRBV7-6 and J usage is TRBJ1-6, with a tentative D call TRBD1 (5 bases). The CDR3 has 16 amino acids. Trimming took 2 bases from V and 6 from J, leaving 14 bases between them. Germline CDR1 and CDR2: SGHVS and FNYEAQ. The chain's CDR3 is CASSLRLGDGNSPLHF. Here the CDR3 DNA reads TGTGCCAGCAGCTTAAGGCTAGGGGACGGTAATTCACCCCTCCACTTT. Full variable domain (rest looked up from reference TRBV7-6 and TRBJ1-6): GAGVSQSPRYKVTKRGQDVALRCDPISGHVSLYWYRQALGQGPEFLTYFNYEAQQDKSGLPNDRFSAERPEGSISTLTIQRTEQRDSAMYRCASSLRLGDGNSPLHFGNGTRLTVT.

The chain uses TRBV11-2 and TRBJ2-7; tentative D call: TRBD2 (7 bases). Germline CDR1 and CDR2: SGHAT and FQNNGV. The CDR3 extends over 12 amino acids. Trimming took 7 bases from V and 4 from J, leaving 11 bases between them. The CDR3 nucleotides are TGTGCCAGCAAAGGGGGAGGGTACGAGCAGTACTTC. This translates into CASKGGGYEQYF.

This clonotype was seen ten or more times. The rearrangement uses TRBV29-1 and TRBJ2-5; a weak D match, TRBD2 (5 bases). Trimming took off 2 bases at V and 4 bases at J, with 17 bases between the two ends. From germline, CDR1 is SQVTM and CDR2 ANQGSEA. This CDR3 is built from 15 residues. The CDR3 DNA is TGCAGCGTTGAAAGTGACCTAGCCCCGTTAGAGACCCAGTACTTC. Its translation: CSVESDLAPLETQYF.

The chain recombines TRBV12-3 or TRBV12-4 with TRBJ2-7; D might be TRBD1 (5 bases). CDR3 length: 16 residues. Trimming stripped 2 bases from V and 4 bases from J, with 18 bases between. CDR3 bases: TGTGCCAGCAGTTTACAGGGATCCGCGTCCCAATACGAGCAGTACTTC. Translated, it gives CASSLQGSASQYEQYF.

V gene TRBV27 combines with J gene TRBJ2-5; TRBD2 agrees at 13 bases. Per the germline V gene, CDR1 is MNHEY and CDR2 is SMNVEV (reference sequence). V shed 4 bases, J shed 4 bases, and the junction held 12 bases outside the gene matches. CDR3 length: 18 residues. CDR3 loop: CASSSAGTSGVGGETQYF. The CDR3 nucleotides read TGTGCCAGCAGTTCCGCCGGGACTAGCGGGGTGGGTGGAGAGACCCAGTACTTC.